The 31 T cell receptor beta chains in this list originate from one sample, sequenced in a study of blood T cell repertoires in COVID-19. Method: immunoSEQ multiplex PCR; TCRdb's copy keeps in-frame clones and lacks some. The profile shows about 32,000 clones, 87% of them singletons. The sample consisted of peripheral blood. The receptors here all came from a man between 60 and 75 years old with active COVID-19.

This clone was observed a single time. The rearrangement links TRBV12-5 to TRBJ2-1; D is unclear. CDR1 and CDR2 (germline): LGHNT, FRNRAP. This CDR3 has 15 amino acids. The V and J ends lost 5 bases and 2 bases respectively, with 13 bases between them. Here the CDR3 DNA reads TGTGCTAGTGGTCCCTCAGGCCGAGCCTACAATGAGCAGTTCTTC. It encodes CASGPSGRAYNEQFF.

The chain links TRBV7-2 to TRBJ2-1; 7 bases line up with TRBD2. The V segment lost 1 base and the J segment 7 bases; nucleotides outside the gene matches: 7. Per germline, CDR1 SGHTA and CDR2 FQGNSA. The CDR3 loop spans 15 amino acids. CDR3 DNA sequence: TGTGCCAGCAGCTTAGGGGCGGGAGTTGGTAATGAGCAGTTCTTC. Protein product: CASSLGAGVGNEQFF.

This chain joins TRBV6-2 or TRBV6-3 and TRBJ2-2; D is ambiguous. The CDR3 covers 12 residues. Germline V gene lookup returns CDR1 MNHEY and CDR2 SVGEGT. Trimming took 5 bases from V and 7 from J, leaving 8 bases between them. The CDR3, as DNA: TGTGCCAGCAGTCGTGCACTCGGGGAGCTGTTTTTT. Amino acid sequence: CASSRALGELFF.

The chain combines TRBV4-2 with TRBJ2-3; 8 positions match TRBD1. The CDR3 extends over 15 amino acids. Trimming removed 4 bases from V and 3 bases from J; junction bases left unmatched: 6. The V gene's germline CDR1 is LGHNA and CDR2 YNFKEQ. The CDR3 region has the DNA TGTGCCAGCAGCCGTGCAGGGGGCGCGACAGATACGCAGTATTTT. Translation gives CASSRAGGATDTQYF.

The chain is built from TRBV7-2 and TRBJ2-7, with 7 bases fitting TRBD2. The V gene end was trimmed by 0 bases and the J gene end by 3 bases; junction bases not matched to a gene: 8. CDR1 and CDR2 from the germline V gene are SGHTA and FQGNSA. The CDR3 is 16 residues long. CDR3 in amino acids: CASSLAQGGSRYEQYF. The CDR3 nucleotides read TGTGCCAGCAGCTTAGCGCAGGGCGGGAGCCGCTACGAGCAGTACTTC.

The chain combines TRBV27 with TRBJ2-1; TRBD2 matches at 7 bases. J was trimmed by 9 bases and V by 5 bases; bases with no gene match: 16. CDR3 length: 16 residues. CDR1 is MNHEY and CDR2 is SMNVEV in the germline V gene (reference sequence). CDR3 region: CASSITPVGAGFEQFF. The CDR3 nucleotides are TGTGCCAGCAGTATCACCCCGGTTGGAGCGGGATTTGAGCAGTTCTTC.

The V gene is TRBV7-3, the J gene TRBJ2-2; D remains ambiguous. The CDR3 length is 16 residues. Per germline, CDR1 SGHTA and CDR2 FQGTGA. The germline V and J ends were trimmed by 5 bases and 7 bases, with 20 bases remaining between them. In DNA form, the CDR3 reads TGTGCCAGCAGCCCGATAGCAATAGGTGGTGGCGGGGAGCTGTTTTTT. Protein product: CASSPIAIGGGGELFF.

This clone came up once. This chain uses TRBV27 with TRBJ1-5; TRBD1 might be the D (5 bases). V was trimmed by 3 bases and J by 9 bases, leaving 12 bases between them. The CDR3 is 13 amino acids. Germline V gene data show CDR1 as MNHEY and CDR2 as SMNVEV (reference sequence). CDR3 residues: CASSLQGPRPQHF. The CDR3 region has the DNA TGTGCCAGCAGTTTGCAGGGCCCCAGGCCCCAGCATTTT.

The J gene is TRBJ1-1, the V gene TRBV6-5; tentatively, D is TRBD1 (5 bases). The V end was cut by 2 bases, the J end by 5 bases, with 9 bases between. This CDR3 region has 13 residues. Germline CDR1 reads MNHEY; CDR2 reads SVGAGI. The CDR3, as DNA: TGTGCCAGCAGTTACCTGGACACGACTGAAGCTTTCTTT. Translating it yields CASSYLDTTEAFF.

Relative to its sample, this clone is medium-sized. The CDR3 sequence: CSVELRQGNTIYF. CDR3 nucleotide sequence: TGCAGCGTTGAATTGCGACAGGGAAACACCATATATTTT. The chain couples TRBV29-1 to TRBJ1-3; D is perhaps TRBD1 (5 bases). Germline-derived CDR1 and CDR2 are SQVTM and ANQGSEA. V gave up 2 bases and J gave up 4 bases, with 9 bases separating them. The CDR3 totals 13 residues. Together with reference TRBV29-1 and TRBJ1-3, the CDR3 gives the full variable domain: SAVISQKPSRDICQRGTSLTIQCQVDSQVTMMFWYRQQPGQSLTLIATANQGSEATYESGFVIDKFPISRPNLTFSTLTVSNMSPEDSSIYLCSVELRQGNTIYFGEGSWLTVV.

The J gene is TRBJ1-2, the V gene TRBV12-3 or TRBV12-4, with 8 bases aligning to TRBD1. This CDR3 region has 12 residues. With V trimmed by 5 bases and J by 4 bases, 0 bases remained unmatched. The CDR3 spells CASSQGAYGYTF. The CDR3 region has the DNA TGTGCCAGCAGTCAGGGGGCCTATGGCTACACCTTC.

This sequence joins TRBV3-1 (or the pseudogene TRBV3-2) and TRBJ2-1; 10 bases line up with TRBD2. V lost 5 bases and J lost 2; bases outside the gene matches: 3. From germline, CDR1 is LGHDT and CDR2 YNNKEL (reference sequence). The CDR3 sequence is 15 residues long. This CDR3 is CASSSSGGAYNEQFF. The CDR3 nucleotides read TGTGCCAGCAGCAGCAGCGGGGGGGCCTACAATGAGCAGTTCTTC.

The genes are TRBV2 and TRBJ2-5; 7 bases line up with TRBD1. In germline, CDR1 is SNHLY, CDR2 FYNNEI. The CDR3 contains 15 residues. The V and J ends lost 6 bases and 5 bases, in that order; junction bases with no gene match: 12. CDR3: CASSLGLGGHETQYF. The CDR3 DNA reads TGTGCCAGCAGCCTTGGGCTAGGGGGCCATGAGACCCAGTACTTC.

The V gene is TRBV7-2, the J gene TRBJ2-2; 11 bases are a match to TRBD2. The trim removed 1 base at V and 1 base at J, leaving 5 bases unmatched. The V gene's germline CDR1 is SGHTA and CDR2 FQGNSA. This CDR3 has 18 residues. The CDR3 DNA sequence: TGTGCCAGCAGCTTAGTGTCAGGACTAGCGGGGAACACCGGGGAGCTGTTTTTT. Translating it yields CASSLVSGLAGNTGELFF.

The rearrangement links TRBV7-2 to TRBJ2-2; D is possibly TRBD2 (5 bases). The CDR3 loop spans 14 amino acids. Trimming removed 6 bases at V and 1 base at J, with 9 bases between. The germline V gene encodes CDR1 SGHTA and CDR2 FQGNSA. The CDR3 here is CASSPDWNTGELFF. The DNA of the CDR3 is TGTGCCAGCAGTCCGGACTGGAACACCGGGGAGCTGTTTTTT.

The chain is built from TRBV7-2 and TRBJ2-7; 9 bases are shared with TRBD2. With 4 bases clipped from V and 7 bases from J, the junction kept 8 bases outside the gene matches. The germline V gene encodes CDR1 SGHTA and CDR2 FQGNSA. The CDR3 runs 14 residues. The CDR3 sequence: CASSSSGGPGEQYF. CDR3 nucleotides: TGTGCCAGCAGCTCGAGCGGGGGGCCCGGGGAGCAGTACTTC.

The J gene is TRBJ2-7, the V gene TRBV4-3; the match to TRBD1 covers 9 bases. In germline, CDR1 is LGHNA, CDR2 YSLEER. Germline trimming cut 4 bases from V and 0 bases from J; bases unmatched to any gene: 4. The length of the CDR3 is 15 residues. The CDR3 DNA reads TGCGCCAGCAGCCTCGGACAGGGGTCCTCCTACGAGCAGTACTTC. Encoded protein: CASSLGQGSSYEQYF.

This clone appeared a single time. V and J are TRBV24-1 and TRBJ2-3, with 7 bases that match TRBD1. The CDR3 has 14 residues. V lost 4 bases and J lost 4; bases outside the gene matches: 4. Germline CDR1 is KGHDR and CDR2 is SFDVKD. The CDR3 DNA sequence: TGTGCCACCAGTGACCCGACAGGGTCAGATACGCAGTATTTT. Protein sequence: CATSDPTGSDTQYF.

The table lists this clone with a few counts. CDR3 amino acids: CASSVDSRLAGGKYNEQFF. The DNA of the CDR3 is TGTGCCAGCAGCGTAGATAGCCGACTAGCGGGGGGCAAATACAATGAGCAGTTCTTC. The chain recombines TRBV9 with TRBJ2-1, with TRBD2 identical over 13 bases. CDR1 and CDR2 from the germline V gene are SGDLS and YYNGEE. J gave up 4 bases and V 0 bases, and 10 bases lay outside the gene matches. CDR3 length: 19 residues.

The J gene is TRBJ2-7, the V gene TRBV5-5, with 7 bases lining up with TRBD2. This CDR3 contains 14 residues. V was pared by 0 bases and J by 6 bases, with 6 bases of the junction left unmatched. CDR1 and CDR2 from the germline V gene are SGHKS and YYEKEE (reference sequence). CDR3 in amino acids: CASSLGGSEVEQYF. The CDR3 DNA sequence: TGTGCCAGCAGCTTGGGCGGGAGCGAAGTCGAGCAGTACTTC.

The rearrangement uses TRBV6-5 and TRBJ1-4; 7 nucleotides agree with TRBD1. The CDR3 is 15 amino acids. CDR1 MNHEY and CDR2 SVGAGI come from the germline V gene. The junction had 8 bases not matched to a gene; V was cut back by 2 bases and J by 8 bases. CDR3: CASSYAYDRVEKLFF. The CDR3 bases are TGTGCCAGCAGTTACGCATATGACAGGGTAGAAAAACTGTTTTTT.

The gene calls are TRBV7-5 and TRBJ1-1; the D call in the table, TRBD1, was not verified against the DNA. TRBV7-5 is a recognized pseudogene. The CDR3 is made up of 18 amino acids. CDR3 loop: CARSDDTGQGRRDTEAFF. In nucleotides, the CDR3 is TGTGCCAGAAGCGACGACACGGGACAGGGAAGGAGGGACACTGAAGCTTTCTTT.

The chain combines TRBV5-6 with TRBJ2-2; 12 nucleotides align to TRBD2. V lost 4 bases and J lost 4; bases outside the gene matches: 2. The CDR3 sequence is 15 residues long. Germline CDR1 is SGHDT and CDR2 is YYEEEE. The CDR3 reads CASSPGLAGTGELFF. DNA for the CDR3: TGTGCCAGCAGCCCGGGACTAGCGGGCACCGGGGAGCTGTTTTTT.

The V call is TRBV5-4, the J call TRBJ2-2; 8 bases fit TRBD1. Germline assignment: CDR1 SGHNT and CDR2 YYREEE (reference sequence). V shed 3 bases, J shed 0 bases, and the junction held 1 base outside the gene matches. The CDR3 extends over 15 amino acids. As DNA, the CDR3 is TGTGCCAGCAGCTCACAGGGGGCGAACACCGGGGAGCTGTTTTTT. Residues: CASSSQGANTGELFF.

The V gene is TRBV2, the J gene TRBJ2-7, with 8 bases aligning to TRBD2. V was clipped by 5 bases and J by 5 bases; unmatched bases: 8. Germline values: CDR1 SNHLY, CDR2 FYNNEI. The CDR3 loop spans 14 amino acids. The CDR3 protein is CASSLGGGPHEQYF. For the CDR3, the DNA is TGTGCCAGCAGTCTTGGCGGGGGGCCCCACGAGCAGTACTTC.

The chain carries TRBV5-6 and TRBJ1-2, with TRBD1 matching over 7 bases. The V gene end was trimmed by 3 bases and the J gene end by 3 bases; junction bases not matched to a gene: 5. The germline V gene encodes CDR1 SGHDT and CDR2 YYEEEE. This CDR3 comprises 14 residues. The CDR3 DNA sequence: TGTGCCAGCAGCTCAGGACAGGCGGACTATGGCTACACCTTC. Translating it yields CASSSGQADYGYTF.

The CDR3 loop is CASSPDRLNTEAFF. DNA for the CDR3: TGTGCCAGCAGCCCGGACAGACTCAACACTGAAGCTTTCTTT. The chain combines TRBV5-4 with TRBJ1-1; perhaps TRBD1 as D (6 bases). CDR3 length equals 14 residues. Trimming left V 4 bases short and J 2 bases short, with 12 bases between. Germline loops: CDR1 SGHNT, CDR2 YYREEE (reference sequence).

This clone appeared a few times. The V and J genes are TRBV5-1 and TRBJ1-5, with D perhaps matching TRBD1 (5 bases). Trimming took off 4 bases at V and 1 base at J, with 15 bases between the two ends. Germline V CDR1 and CDR2: SGHRS, YFSETQ. The CDR3 is 16 residues long. As DNA, the CDR3 is TGCGCCAGCAGCCCGGCGGGGGGTTTAAGCAATCAGCCCCAGCATTTT. This translates into CASSPAGGLSNQPQHF.

This chain joins TRBV2 and TRBJ2-7; D remains unclear. The germline V gene encodes CDR1 SNHLY and CDR2 FYNNEI. The CDR3 is made up of 12 amino acids. The V end was cut by 3 bases, the J end by 0 bases, with 3 bases between. The CDR3 DNA follows: TGTGCCAGCAGTGACAGCTCCTACGAGCAGTACTTC. This translates into CASSDSSYEQYF.

V usage is TRBV5-6 and J usage is TRBJ2-3; 8 nucleotides align to TRBD2. This CDR3 contains 17 residues. The V gene end was trimmed by 1 base and the J gene end by 5 bases; junction bases not matched to a gene: 12. From germline, CDR1 is SGHDT and CDR2 YYEEEE. CDR3 coding DNA: TGTGCCAGCAGCTTGCTGCTTCCAGCGGGAGATGTAGATACGCAGTATTTT. Amino acids: CASSLLLPAGDVDTQYF.

The J gene is TRBJ2-7, the V gene TRBV5-8; 8 nucleotides line up with TRBD1. The CDR3 consists of 14 residues. The V and J ends lost 4 bases and 7 bases, in that order; junction bases with no gene match: 10. Germline V gene sequence: CDR1 SGHTS, CDR2 YDEGEE. The CDR3 loop reads CASSRTGYGEEQYF. The CDR3 bases are TGTGCCAGCAGCCGGACAGGGTATGGGGAGGAGCAGTACTTC. Full variable domain (rest looked up from reference TRBV5-8 and TRBJ2-7): EAGVTQSPTHLIKTRGQQATLRCSPISGHTSVYWYQQALGLGLQFLLWYDEGEERNRGNFPPRFSGRQFPNYSSELNVNALELEDSALYLCASSRTGYGEEQYFGPGTRLTVT.